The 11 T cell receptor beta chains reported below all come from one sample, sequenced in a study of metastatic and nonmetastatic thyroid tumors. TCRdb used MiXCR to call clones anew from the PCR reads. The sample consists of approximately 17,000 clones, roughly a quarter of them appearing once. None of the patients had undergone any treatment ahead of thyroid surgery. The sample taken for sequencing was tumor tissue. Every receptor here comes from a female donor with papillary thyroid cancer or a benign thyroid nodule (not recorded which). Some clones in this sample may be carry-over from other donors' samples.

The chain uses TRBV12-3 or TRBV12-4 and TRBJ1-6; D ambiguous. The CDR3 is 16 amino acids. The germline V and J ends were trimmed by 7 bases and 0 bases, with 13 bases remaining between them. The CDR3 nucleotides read TGTGCCAGCATACGGACGTTGAGCTCCTATAATTCACCCCTCCACTTT. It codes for CASIRTLSSYNSPLHF.

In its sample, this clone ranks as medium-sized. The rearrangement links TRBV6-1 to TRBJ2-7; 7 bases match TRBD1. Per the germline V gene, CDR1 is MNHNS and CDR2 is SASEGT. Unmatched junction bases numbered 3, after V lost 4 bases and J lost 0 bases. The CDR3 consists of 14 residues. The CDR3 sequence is CASSAGTASYEQYF. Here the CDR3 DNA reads TGTGCCAGCAGTGCCGGGACAGCCTCCTACGAGCAGTACTTC.

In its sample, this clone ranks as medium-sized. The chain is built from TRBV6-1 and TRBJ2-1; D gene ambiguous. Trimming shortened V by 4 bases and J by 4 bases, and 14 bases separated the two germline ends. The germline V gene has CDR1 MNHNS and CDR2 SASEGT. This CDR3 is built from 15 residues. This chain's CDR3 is CASSGLPDGYNEQFF. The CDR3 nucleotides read TGTGCCAGCAGTGGGCTCCCGGATGGATACAATGAGCAGTTCTTC.

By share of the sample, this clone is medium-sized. The CDR3 spells CATSRVEGPYQETQYF. The CDR3 DNA is TGTGCCACCAGCAGAGTGGAAGGCCCTTACCAAGAGACCCAGTACTTC. The V gene is TRBV15, the J gene TRBJ2-5, with D unclear. Trimming removed 1 base from V and 0 bases from J, with 12 bases in between. This CDR3 has 16 residues. The germline gives CDR1 LNHNV, CDR2 YYDKDF (reference sequence). The full variable domain, completed using reference TRBV15 and TRBJ2-5, is DAMVIQNPRYQVTQFGKPVTLSCSQTLNHNVMYWYQQKSSQAPKLLFHYYDKDFNNEADTPDNFQSRRPNTSFCFLDIRSPGLGDTAMYLCATSRVEGPYQETQYFGPGTRLLVL.

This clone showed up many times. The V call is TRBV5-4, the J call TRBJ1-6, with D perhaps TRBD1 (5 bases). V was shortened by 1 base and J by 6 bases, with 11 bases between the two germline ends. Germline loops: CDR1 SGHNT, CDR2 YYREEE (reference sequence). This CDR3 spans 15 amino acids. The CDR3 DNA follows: TGTGCCAGCAGCTTGTCACCGCAGGGTAATTCACCCCTCCACTTT. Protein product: CASSLSPQGNSPLHF.

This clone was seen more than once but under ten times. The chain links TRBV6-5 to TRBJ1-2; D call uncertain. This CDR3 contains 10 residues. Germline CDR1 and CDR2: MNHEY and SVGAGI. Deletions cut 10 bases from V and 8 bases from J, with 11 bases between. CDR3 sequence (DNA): TGTGCCACCCGATACGGAGGCTACACCTTC. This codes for CATRYGGYTF.

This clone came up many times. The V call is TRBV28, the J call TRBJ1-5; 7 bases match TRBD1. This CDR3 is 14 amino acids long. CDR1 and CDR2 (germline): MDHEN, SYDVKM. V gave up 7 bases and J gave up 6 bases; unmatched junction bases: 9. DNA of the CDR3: TGTGCCAGCACCTTAGCGAGGGGGCCTCAGCCCCAGCATTTT. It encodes CASTLARGPQPQHF.

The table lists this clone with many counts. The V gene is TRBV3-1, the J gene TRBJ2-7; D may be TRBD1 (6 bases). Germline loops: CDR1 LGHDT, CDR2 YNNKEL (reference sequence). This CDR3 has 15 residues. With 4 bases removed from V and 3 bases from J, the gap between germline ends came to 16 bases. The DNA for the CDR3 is TGTGCCAGCAGCCCTGGGACACTCGGCGGCTACGAGCAGTACTTC. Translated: CASSPGTLGGYEQYF.

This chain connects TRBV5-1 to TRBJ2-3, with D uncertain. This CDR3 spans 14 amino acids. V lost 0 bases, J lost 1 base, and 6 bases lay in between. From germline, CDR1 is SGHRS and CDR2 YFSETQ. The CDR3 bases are TGCGCCAGCAGCTTGGAAGTCGGCACAGATACGCAGTATTTT. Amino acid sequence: CASSLEVGTDTQYF. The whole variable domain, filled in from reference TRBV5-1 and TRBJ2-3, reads KAGVTQTPRYLIKTRGQQVTLSCSPISGHRSVSWYQQTPGQGLQFLFEYFSETQRNKGNFPGRFSGRQFSNSRSEMNVSTLELGDSALYLCASSLEVGTDTQYFGPGTRLTVL.

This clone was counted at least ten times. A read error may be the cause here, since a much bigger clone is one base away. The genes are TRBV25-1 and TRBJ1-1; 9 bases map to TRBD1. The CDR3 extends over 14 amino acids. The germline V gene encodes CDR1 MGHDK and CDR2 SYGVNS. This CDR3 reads CSSSEQGAWTEAFF. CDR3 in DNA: TGTTCCAGCAGTGAACAGGGGGCATGGACTGAAGCTTTCTTT.

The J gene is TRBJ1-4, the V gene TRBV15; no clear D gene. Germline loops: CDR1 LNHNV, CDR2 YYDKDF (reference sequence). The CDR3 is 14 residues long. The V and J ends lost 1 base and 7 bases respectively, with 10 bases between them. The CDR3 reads CATSRGPETEKLFF. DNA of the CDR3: TGTGCCACCAGCAGAGGGCCCGAAACTGAAAAACTGTTTTTT.